Listed below are T cell receptor beta chains from one sample, sequenced in a study of T-cell memory formation after mild COVID-19. MiXCR, run by TCRdb on the 5' RACE reads, gives a single entry per CDR3 protein. The sample includes about 360,000 distinct CDR3 sequences, roughly 13% of them seen just once. What was sequenced was PBMCs or a T cell subset sorted from them (not recorded which). The receptors derive from a man between 18 and 29 years old who had mild COVID-19 (a few samples of this study predate the infection). Cell type and time point are not known. Each CDR3 is given with its conserved first and last residue. Fields, in order: V gene, J gene, clone size, D gene, CDR3 DNA, CDR3 protein. D genes are given only for firm matches. Rows may omit the clone size; those that give it use once, few, many or a size class.

TRBV7-2,TRBJ1-4,few,-,TGTGCCAGCAGCCGATCGGGTGGATCTAATGAAAAACTGTTTTTT,CASSRSGGSNEKLFF
TRBV6-2/TRBV6-3,TRBJ1-1,-,-,TGTGCCAGCACCCCAGGGGACTACACTGAAGCTTTCTTT,CASTPGDYTEAFF
TRBV4-3,TRBJ2-3,-,TRBD1,TGCGCCAGCGGTCAGCGGACAGGGGGCGATACGCAGTATTTT,CASGQRTGGDTQYF
TRBV29-1,TRBJ2-1,-,-,TGCAGCGTTGAAGATCCTCGGTACGATGAGCAGTTCTTC,CSVEDPRYDEQFF
TRBV5-5,TRBJ2-2,many,-,TGTGCCAGCAGTCTGGGGGGCGGGGAGCTGTTTTTT,CASSLGGGELFF
TRBV5-1,TRBJ1-2,few,TRBD1,TGCGGCAGCAGAGAGACAGGGCATCCGTATGGCTACACCTTC,CGSRETGHPYGYTF
TRBV7-8,TRBJ2-7,few,TRBD1,TGTGCCAGCAGCTTCGGGACAGGGCTCTACGAGCAGTACTTC,CASSFGTGLYEQYF
TRBV7-9,TRBJ1-2,few,TRBD1,TGTGCCAGCAGCTGGGACAGAGCTTCCTTAGGTGCTGGCTACACCTTC,CASSWDRASLGAGYTF
TRBV12-3/TRBV12-4,TRBJ2-3,-,-,TGTGCCAGCAGTCCACGGATCACAGATACGCAGTATTTT,CASSPRITDTQYF
TRBV12-3/TRBV12-4,TRBJ2-2,few,-,TGTGCCAGCAGCATTGTTGGCAACACCGGGGAGCTGTTTTTT,CASSIVGNTGELFF
TRBV5-1,TRBJ1-2,-,TRBD1,TGCGCCAGTGAGCAGGGGGCGGTTTATGGCTACACCTTC,CASEQGAVYGYTF
TRBV4-1,TRBJ1-1,-,-,TGCGCCAGCAGCCAAGACCACGCAAGGATGAACACTGAAGCTTTCTTT,CASSQDHARMNTEAFF
TRBV6-2/TRBV6-3,TRBJ2-6,many,-,TGTGCCAGCAGTTACCTCCGTAACTCTGGGGCCAACGTCCTGACTTTC,CASSYLRNSGANVLTF
TRBV18,TRBJ2-1,-,TRBD2,TGTGCCAGCTCGGGGCCCAGCGGGGGGGCCAATGAGCAGTTCTTC,CASSGPSGGANEQFF
TRBV24-1,TRBJ2-2,-,-,TGTGCCACCAGTGAAGCAGGGTACACCGGGGAGCTGTTTTTT,CATSEAGYTGELFF
TRBV24-1,TRBJ2-5,-,TRBD1,TGTGCCACCAGTGCCGGAGGGACAGGGGAAGAGACCCAGTACTTC,CATSAGGTGEETQYF
TRBV15,TRBJ2-5,few,-,TGTGCCACCAGCAGAGATGCAGATCAAGAGACCCAGTACTTC,CATSRDADQETQYF
TRBV12-3/TRBV12-4,TRBJ1-1,few,-,TGTGCCAGCAGTTTACAGTCGATCTCCGAAGCTTTCTTT,CASSLQSISEAFF
TRBV7-3,TRBJ2-3,-,TRBD2,TGTGCCAGCAGCCCCGGGAGGATTACGGATACGCAGTATTTT,CASSPGRITDTQYF
TRBV9,TRBJ1-3,few,-,TGTGCCAGCAGCGTAGCGGCAGCTGGAAACACCATATATTTT,CASSVAAAGNTIYF
TRBV6-2/TRBV6-3,TRBJ2-5,few,-,TGTGCCAGCAGTTACAGCGGATCTGAGACCCAGTACTTC,CASSYSGSETQYF
TRBV7-6,TRBJ1-1,-,-,TGTGCCAGCAGCTTAGTTGCGGGGGCGAACACTGAAGCTTTCTTT,CASSLVAGANTEAFF
TRBV12-3/TRBV12-4,TRBJ1-2,-,-,TGTGCCAGCAGTTTTCAGGGGACCTATGGCTACACCTTC,CASSFQGTYGYTF
TRBV6-2/TRBV6-3,TRBJ2-1,-,-,TGTGCCAGCAGTCTAAGTTACTGGGGCGGTGAGCAGTTCTTC,CASSLSYWGGEQFF
TRBV28,TRBJ2-5,many,TRBD1,TGTGCCAGCAGCAACGACAGGGGCCAAGAGACCCAGTACTTC,CASSNDRGQETQYF
TRBV4-3,TRBJ2-2,many,-,TGCGCCAGCAGCCACGTGGGCACCGGGGAGCTGTTTTTT,CASSHVGTGELFF
TRBV4-2,TRBJ1-6,-,-,TGTGCCAGCAGCCAAGAGGCGCGTGGGCGAGGGGGTTCACCCCTCCACTTT,CASSQEARGRGGSPLHF
TRBV4-1,TRBJ1-4,few,-,TGCGCCAGCAGCTCCCCGTGGGGGTATGAAAAACTGTTTTTT,CASSSPWGYEKLFF
TRBV12-3/TRBV12-4,TRBJ1-1,-,TRBD1,TGTGCCAGCAGTTCGGGGGACAGGGAGTACACTGAAGCTTTCTTT,CASSSGDREYTEAFF
TRBV5-1,TRBJ2-3,many,TRBD2,TGCGCCAGCAGCTTGACTAGCGGGGGGGCAGATACGCAGTATTTT,CASSLTSGGADTQYF
TRBV4-3,TRBJ1-1,few,-,TGCGCCAGCAGCCAAGCTCAGGGAGAGAACACTGAAGCTTTCTTT,CASSQAQGENTEAFF
TRBV2,TRBJ1-2,-,TRBD1,TGTGCCAGCAGTGGGGACAGGGGAACCTATGGCTACACCTTC,CASSGDRGTYGYTF
TRBV27,TRBJ1-1,-,-,TGTGCCAGCAGCCTAGCCAGGGGCTCGGATGAAGCTTTCTTT,CASSLARGSDEAFF
TRBV7-9,TRBJ2-3,-,-,TGTGCCAGCAGCTCCAACCCAGATACGCAGTATTTT,CASSSNPDTQYF
TRBV27,TRBJ2-1,-,-,TGTGCCAGCAGTTTATCGGGTATGAATGAGCAGTTCTTC,CASSLSGMNEQFF
TRBV28,TRBJ1-2,few,-,TGTGCCAGCAACGGACCCGCTATACGTGGCTACACCTTC,CASNGPAIRGYTF
TRBV7-9,TRBJ2-5,few,TRBD2,TGTGCCAGCAGCCGAACGACTAGCGCAGAGACCCAGTACTTC,CASSRTTSAETQYF
TRBV7-2,TRBJ2-5,few,-,TGTGCCAGCAGCTCCCCCCCCCAAGAGACCCAGTACTTC,CASSSPPQETQYF
TRBV21-1,TRBJ1-5,many,-,TGTGCCACCCCACCGAGGGGGCATCAGCCCCAGCATTTT,CATPPRGHQPQHF
TRBV7-9,TRBJ2-1,-,-,TGTGCCAGCAGCCCACCCCCACGGCTTCTCTACAATGAGCAGTTCTTC,CASSPPPRLLYNEQFF
TRBV4-3,TRBJ2-7,-,-,TGCGCCAGCAGCCAAGGAGTGGGAGGCACCTACGAGCAGTACTTC,CASSQGVGGTYEQYF
TRBV3-1,TRBJ2-3,many,-,TGTGCCACCGCAAGGGACCCTTCGTTCGATACGCAGTATTTT,CATARDPSFDTQYF
TRBV6-1,TRBJ2-5,few,-,TGTGCCAGCAGTGAACTCCCGTCCTGGGGAGAGACCCAGTACTTC,CASSELPSWGETQYF
TRBV6-1,TRBJ2-1,-,-,TGTGCCAGCAGTGAAGCGCACTGGCCCTACAATGAGCAGTTCTTC,CASSEAHWPYNEQFF
TRBV5-5,TRBJ2-7,few,-,TGTGCCAGCAGCTTGGTGGGGTACCCCAACTCCTACGAGCAGTACTTC,CASSLVGYPNSYEQYF
TRBV19,TRBJ2-1,few,TRBD1,TGTGCCAGTAGTATGAGACAGGGAAGCCACAATGAGCAGTTCTTC,CASSMRQGSHNEQFF
TRBV12-3/TRBV12-4,TRBJ2-3,few,-,TGTGCCAGCAGGCCAGGCGCGGCGGGTGCAGATACGCAGTATTTT,CASRPGAAGADTQYF
TRBV4-3,TRBJ2-7,once,TRBD2,TGCGCCAGCAGCCAGATAGCGGGCCTCTCCTACGAGCAGTACTTC,CASSQIAGLSYEQYF
TRBV4-1,TRBJ1-5,few,-,TGCGCCAGCAGCCAATTGGGAGGCAATCAGCCCCAGCATTTT,CASSQLGGNQPQHF
TRBV27,TRBJ2-5,many,-,TGTGCCAGCGCTCCCAATCAGGGGTTAGAGACCCAGTACTTC,CASAPNQGLETQYF
TRBV3-1,TRBJ1-1,-,TRBD1,TGTGCCAGCAGCCAAGAGGGCGGACAGGGTTTCGCTGAAGCTTTCTTT,CASSQEGGQGFAEAFF
TRBV29-1,TRBJ1-2,-,TRBD1,TGCAGCGTTGCTGGGACAGGTTCTAACTATGGCTACACCTTC,CSVAGTGSNYGYTF
TRBV3-1,TRBJ1-1,few,-,TGTGCCAGCAGCCAAGTAGCGGCTTGGGGTGAAGCTTTCTTT,CASSQVAAWGEAFF
TRBV6-1,TRBJ2-5,-,TRBD1,TGTGCCAGCATCACCCAGGCGGACAGGGGGCGAGAGACCCAGTACTTC,CASITQADRGRETQYF
TRBV29-1,TRBJ2-3,few,-,TGCAGCGTTGCCGGTAGACTCACAGATACGCAGTATTTT,CSVAGRLTDTQYF